The rows below give T cell receptor beta chains drawn from one sample of a study of read filtering for tumor transcriptome and immune sequencing. TCRdb re-called the reads through MiXCR, storing one row per CDR3 protein. The sample lists some 46,000 distinct CDR3 sequences, 9.5% to 15% occurring once. Input material: a population of CD138-negative cells sorted from bone marrow. Source of these receptors: a donor aged 40 or older with multiple myeloma. CDR3s include the opening cysteine and the closing phenylalanine or tryptophan. A D gene is named only where the DNA matches it firmly. Clone size, where shown, is once, few, many, or a class for clones that have expanded.

D gene,clone size,J gene,CDR3 length,V gene,CDR3 DNA,CDR3 protein
TRBD2,many,TRBJ2-7,13,TRBV20-1,TGCAGTGCTAGGCACGGGAGGGCCAGCGAGCAGTACTTC,CSARHGRASEQYF
-,many,TRBJ2-3,15,TRBV20-1,TGCAGTGCTAGAGATCTACAGGAACAGCGCGATACGCAGTATTTT,CSARDLQEQRDTQYF
-,-,TRBJ2-2,18,TRBV7-2,TGTGCCAGCAGCTTAAAGTTTTTTGGACGTACGAACACCGGGGAGCTGTTTTTT,CASSLKFFGRTNTGELFF
TRBD2,many,TRBJ2-3,12,TRBV20-1,TGCAGCCGAAGCGGGGCCACAGATACGCAGTATTTT,CSRSGATDTQYF
-,many,TRBJ2-1,16,TRBV10-3,TGTGCCATCAGTGAGTCGGGGCAGGAGCCCTACAATGAGCAGTTCTTC,CAISESGQEPYNEQFF
TRBD1,many,TRBJ2-6,17,TRBV20-1,TGCAGTGCTAGCCGGACAGGGAGCTTCTCTGGGGCCAACGTCCTGACTTTC,CSASRTGSFSGANVLTF
-,many,TRBJ1-1,13,TRBV2,TGTGCCAGCAGTAAAGACAGGAACACTGAAGCTTTCTTT,CASSKDRNTEAFF
TRBD1,many,TRBJ1-1,12,TRBV3-1,TGTGCCAGCAGCCCCGGACAGGGGACGGCTTTCTTT,CASSPGQGTAFF
-,-,TRBJ2-4,14,TRBV20-1,TGCAGTGCTAGACAGGGCATAGCCAAAAACATTCAGTACTTC,CSARQGIAKNIQYF
TRBD2,medium-sized,TRBJ2-1,17,TRBV4-2,TGTGCCAGCAGCCAAGAAGGTAGCGGGGGACCTTTCAATGAGCAGTTCTTC,CASSQEGSGGPFNEQFF
TRBD1,many,TRBJ2-7,13,TRBV27,TGTGCCAGCAGAGGGACAGGGCCCTACGAGCAGTACTTC,CASRGTGPYEQYF
-,-,TRBJ2-3,15,TRBV7-3,TGTGCCAGCAGCTTATCTTCTCGCGGCACAGATACGCAGTATTTT,CASSLSSRGTDTQYF
TRBD1,many,TRBJ1-1,14,TRBV5-6,TGTGCCAGCAGCCTCGGGACAGGGGGCGCGAGGGCTTTCTTT,CASSLGTGGARAFF
TRBD2,few,TRBJ2-1,15,TRBV27,TGTGCCAGCAGTTTATCTAGCGGGGACTACAATGAGCAGTTCTTC,CASSLSSGDYNEQFF
TRBD1,many,TRBJ2-1,15,TRBV5-1,TGCGCCAGCAGCTTGGAGGGACAGGTGCACAATGAGCAGTTCTTC,CASSLEGQVHNEQFF
-,many,TRBJ2-1,15,TRBV28,TGTGCCAGCAGGTTAGGGGGGAGGGGCTACAATGAGCAGTTCTTC,CASRLGGRGYNEQFF
TRBD2,many,TRBJ2-7,14,TRBV18,TGTGCCAGCTCACCATTGGGGGGGGACTACGAGCAGTACTTC,CASSPLGGDYEQYF
TRBD2,few,TRBJ2-5,16,TRBV4-3,TGCGCCAGCAGCCAAGGGCTAGCGGGAGCAAAAGAGACCCAGTACTTC,CASSQGLAGAKETQYF
-,many,TRBJ2-1,15,TRBV7-9,TGTGCCAGCAGCTCCGGACTGAACTCCTACAATGAGCAGTTCTTC,CASSSGLNSYNEQFF